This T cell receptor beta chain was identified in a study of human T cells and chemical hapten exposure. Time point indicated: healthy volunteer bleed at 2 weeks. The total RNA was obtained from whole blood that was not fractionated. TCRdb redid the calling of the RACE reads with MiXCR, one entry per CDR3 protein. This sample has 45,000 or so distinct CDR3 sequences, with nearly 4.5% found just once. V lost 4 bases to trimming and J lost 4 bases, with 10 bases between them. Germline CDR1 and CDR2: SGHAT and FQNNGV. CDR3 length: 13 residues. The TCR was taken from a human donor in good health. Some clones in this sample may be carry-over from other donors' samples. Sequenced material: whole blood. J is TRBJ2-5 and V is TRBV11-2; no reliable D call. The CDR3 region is CASSSGVRETQYF. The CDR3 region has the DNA TGTGCCAGCAGCTCCGGAGTGCGAGAGACCCAGTACTTC. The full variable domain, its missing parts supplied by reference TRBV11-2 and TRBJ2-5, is EAGVAQSPRYKIIEKRQSVAFWCNPISGHATLYWYQQILGQGPKLLIQFQNNGVVDDSQLPKDRFSAERLKGVDSTLKIQPAKLEDSAVYLCASSSGVRETQYFGPGTRLLVL.